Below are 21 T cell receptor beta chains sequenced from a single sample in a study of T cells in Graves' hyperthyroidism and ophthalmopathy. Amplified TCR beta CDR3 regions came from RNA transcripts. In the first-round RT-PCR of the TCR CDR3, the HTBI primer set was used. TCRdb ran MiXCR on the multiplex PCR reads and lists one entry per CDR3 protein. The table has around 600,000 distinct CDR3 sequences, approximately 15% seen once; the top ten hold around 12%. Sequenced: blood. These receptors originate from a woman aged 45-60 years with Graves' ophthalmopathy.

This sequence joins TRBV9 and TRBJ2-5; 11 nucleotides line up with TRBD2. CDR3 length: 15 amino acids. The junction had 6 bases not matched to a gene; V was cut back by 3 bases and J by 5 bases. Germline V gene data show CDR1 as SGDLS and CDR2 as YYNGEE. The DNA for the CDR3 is TGTGCCAGCAGCGCTCGGACTAGCGGGTTGGAGACCCAGTACTTC. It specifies CASSARTSGLETQYF.

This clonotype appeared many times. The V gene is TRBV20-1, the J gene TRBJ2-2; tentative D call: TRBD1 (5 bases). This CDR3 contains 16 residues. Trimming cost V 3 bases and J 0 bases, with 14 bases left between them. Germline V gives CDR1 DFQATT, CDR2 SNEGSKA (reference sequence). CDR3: CSASDFAGTNTGELFF. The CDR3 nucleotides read TGCAGTGCTAGTGACTTCGCAGGGACGAACACCGGGGAGCTGTTTTTT.

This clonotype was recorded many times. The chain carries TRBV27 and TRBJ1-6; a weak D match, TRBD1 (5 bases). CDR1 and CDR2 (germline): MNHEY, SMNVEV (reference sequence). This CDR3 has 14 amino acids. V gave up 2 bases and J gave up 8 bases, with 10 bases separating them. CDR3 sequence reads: CASSLVPGDSPLHF. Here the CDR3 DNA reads TGTGCCAGCAGTTTAGTTCCGGGGGATTCACCCCTCCACTTT.

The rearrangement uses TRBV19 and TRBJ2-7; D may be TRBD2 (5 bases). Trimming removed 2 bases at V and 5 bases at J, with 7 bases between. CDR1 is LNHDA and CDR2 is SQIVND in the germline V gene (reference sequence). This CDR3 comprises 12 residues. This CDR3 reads CASSIPGNEQYF. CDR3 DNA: TGTGCCAGTAGTATACCGGGGAACGAGCAGTACTTC.

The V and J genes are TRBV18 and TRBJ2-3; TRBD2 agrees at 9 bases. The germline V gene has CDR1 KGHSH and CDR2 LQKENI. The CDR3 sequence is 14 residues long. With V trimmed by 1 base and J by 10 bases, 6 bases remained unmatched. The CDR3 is CASSPLSGSTAQYF. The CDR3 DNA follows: TGTGCCAGCTCACCACTTAGCGGGAGTACTGCGCAGTATTTT.

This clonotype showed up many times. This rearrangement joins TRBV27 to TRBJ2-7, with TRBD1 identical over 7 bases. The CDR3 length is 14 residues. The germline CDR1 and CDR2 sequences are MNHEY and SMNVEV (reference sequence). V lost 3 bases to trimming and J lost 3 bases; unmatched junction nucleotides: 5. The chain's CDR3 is CASSLPGQLYEQYF. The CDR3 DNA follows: TGTGCCAGCAGTTTGCCGGGACAGCTCTACGAGCAGTACTTC.

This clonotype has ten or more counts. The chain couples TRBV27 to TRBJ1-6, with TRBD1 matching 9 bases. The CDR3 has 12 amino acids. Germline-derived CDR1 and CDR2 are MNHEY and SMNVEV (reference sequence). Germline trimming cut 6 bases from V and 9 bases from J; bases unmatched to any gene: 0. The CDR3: CASRDRGSPLHF. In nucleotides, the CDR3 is TGTGCCAGCAGGGACAGGGGTTCACCCCTCCACTTT.

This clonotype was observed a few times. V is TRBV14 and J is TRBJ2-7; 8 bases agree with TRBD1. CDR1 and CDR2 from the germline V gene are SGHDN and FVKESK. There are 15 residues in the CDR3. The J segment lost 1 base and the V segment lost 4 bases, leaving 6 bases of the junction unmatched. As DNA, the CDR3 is TGTGCCAGCAGCCGATGGACAGGGAGTTCCTACGAGCAGTACTTC. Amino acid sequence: CASSRWTGSSYEQYF. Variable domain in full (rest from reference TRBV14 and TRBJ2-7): EAGVTQFPSHSVIEKGQTVTLRCDPISGHDNLYWYRRVMGKEIKFLLHFVKESKQDESGMPNNRFLAERTGGTYSTLKVQPAELEDSGVYFCASSRWTGSSYEQYFGPGTRLTVT.

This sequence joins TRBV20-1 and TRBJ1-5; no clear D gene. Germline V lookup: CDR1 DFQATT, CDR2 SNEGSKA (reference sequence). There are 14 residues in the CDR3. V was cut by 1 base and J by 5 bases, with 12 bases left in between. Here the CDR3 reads CSARGARRDQPQHF. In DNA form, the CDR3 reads TGCAGTGCTAGAGGTGCAAGGAGGGATCAGCCCCAGCATTTT.

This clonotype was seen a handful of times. Here the CDR3 reads CASSVSGGKETQYF. In DNA, the CDR3 is TGTGCCAGCAGCGTTTCAGGGGGAAAAGAGACCCAGTACTTC. This chain joins TRBV9 and TRBJ2-5, with 7 bases lining up with TRBD1. The germline V gene has CDR1 SGDLS and CDR2 YYNGEE. There are 14 residues in the CDR3. V lost 2 bases and J lost 3; bases outside the gene matches: 4.

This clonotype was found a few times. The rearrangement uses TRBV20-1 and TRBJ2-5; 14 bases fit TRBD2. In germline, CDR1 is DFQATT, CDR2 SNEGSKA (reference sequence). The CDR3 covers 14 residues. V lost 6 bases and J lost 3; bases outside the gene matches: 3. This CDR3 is CSAEGLAGEETQYF. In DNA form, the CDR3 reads TGCAGTGCAGAGGGACTAGCGGGAGAAGAGACCCAGTACTTC.

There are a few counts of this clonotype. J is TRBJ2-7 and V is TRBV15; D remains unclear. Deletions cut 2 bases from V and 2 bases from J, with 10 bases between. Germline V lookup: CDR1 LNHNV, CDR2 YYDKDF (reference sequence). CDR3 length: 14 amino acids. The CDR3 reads CATSRRDGAYEQYF. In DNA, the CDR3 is TGTGCCACCAGCAGAAGAGACGGAGCCTACGAGCAGTACTTC.

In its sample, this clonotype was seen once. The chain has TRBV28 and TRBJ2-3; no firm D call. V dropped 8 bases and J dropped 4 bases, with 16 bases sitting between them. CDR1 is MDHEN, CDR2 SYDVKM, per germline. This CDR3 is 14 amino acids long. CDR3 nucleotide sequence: TGTGCCAGCCCCCCCGGGCCAAGAGCAGATACGCAGTATTTT. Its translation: CASPPGPRADTQYF.

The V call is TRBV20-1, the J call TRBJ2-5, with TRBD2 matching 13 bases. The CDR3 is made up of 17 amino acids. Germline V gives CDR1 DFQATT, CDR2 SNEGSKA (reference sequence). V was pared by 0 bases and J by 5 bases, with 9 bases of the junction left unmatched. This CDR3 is CSARDSWTSGSRETQYF. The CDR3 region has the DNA TGCAGTGCTAGAGATAGCTGGACTAGCGGGAGTCGGGAGACCCAGTACTTC.

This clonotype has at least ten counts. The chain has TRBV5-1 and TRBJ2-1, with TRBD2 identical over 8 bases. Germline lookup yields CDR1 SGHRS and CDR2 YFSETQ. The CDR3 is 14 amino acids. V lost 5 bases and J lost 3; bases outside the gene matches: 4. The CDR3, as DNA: TGCGCCAGCAGGGAACTAGCGGACTACAATGAGCAGTTCTTC. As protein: CASRELADYNEQFF.

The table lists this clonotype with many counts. The DNA of the CDR3 is TGCAGTGCTACAGAACCTAGCGGGAAGAGCACAGATACGCAGTATTTT. Encoded protein: CSATEPSGKSTDTQYF. This chain connects TRBV20-1 to TRBJ2-3; 9 bases are shared with TRBD2. The CDR3 length is 16 residues. CDR1 is DFQATT, CDR2 SNEGSKA, per germline (reference sequence). V was pared by 4 bases and J by 0 bases, with 8 bases of the junction left unmatched.

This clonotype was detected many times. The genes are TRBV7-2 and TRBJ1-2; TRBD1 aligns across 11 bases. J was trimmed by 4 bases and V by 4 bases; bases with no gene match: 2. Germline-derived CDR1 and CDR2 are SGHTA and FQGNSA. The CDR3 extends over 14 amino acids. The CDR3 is CASSWDRGSYGYTF. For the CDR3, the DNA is TGTGCCAGCAGCTGGGACAGGGGGAGCTATGGCTACACCTTC.

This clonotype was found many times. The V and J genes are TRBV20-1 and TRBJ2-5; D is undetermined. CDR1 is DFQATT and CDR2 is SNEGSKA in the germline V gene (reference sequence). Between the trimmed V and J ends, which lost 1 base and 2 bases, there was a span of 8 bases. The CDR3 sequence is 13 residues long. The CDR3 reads CSARATSQETQYF. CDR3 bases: TGCAGTGCTAGAGCCACTTCACAAGAGACCCAGTACTTC.

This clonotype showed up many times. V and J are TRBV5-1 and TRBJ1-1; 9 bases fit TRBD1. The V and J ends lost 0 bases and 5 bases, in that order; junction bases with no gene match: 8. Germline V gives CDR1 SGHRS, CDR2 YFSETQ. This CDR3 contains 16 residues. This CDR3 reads CASSLALGTGWTEAFF. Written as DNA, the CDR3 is TGCGCCAGCAGCTTGGCCTTGGGGACAGGGTGGACTGAAGCTTTCTTT.

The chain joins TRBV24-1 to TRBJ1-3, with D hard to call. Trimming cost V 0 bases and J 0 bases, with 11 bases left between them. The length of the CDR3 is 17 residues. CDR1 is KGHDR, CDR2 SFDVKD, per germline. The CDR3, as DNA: TGTGCCACCAGTGATTTGCCTAACAGCAACTCTGGAAACACCATATATTTT. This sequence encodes CATSDLPNSNSGNTIYF.

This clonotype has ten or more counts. CDR3: CASTTAGTQMNTEAFF. The CDR3 DNA reads as TGTGCCAGCACCACAGCCGGGACACAAATGAACACTGAAGCTTTCTTT. V gene TRBV6-2 or TRBV6-3 combines with J gene TRBJ1-1, with a tentative D call TRBD1 (6 bases). Germline V gene lookup returns CDR1 MNHEY and CDR2 SVGEGT. This CDR3 spans 16 amino acids. Trimming pared 7 bases from V and 0 bases from J, leaving 18 bases between.